This entry features one T cell receptor (beta chain) sequence. The antigen remains unidentified. This specimen belongs to a study of shared clonotypes between healthy human individuals. Findings of the study overall: Among non-shared clonotypes, generation probabilities were lower than among those shared by all four donors.

Repertoires were generated with immunoSEQ multiplex PCR, while TCRdb's copy carries only in-frame clones and drops some. Among roughly 2 million clones listed, 95% were seen once. The CDR3 extends over 16 amino acids. Trimming removed 0 bases at V and 0 bases at J, with 11 bases between. Per germline, CDR1 LNHNV and CDR2 YYDKDF (reference sequence). The clonotype originates from a man between 18 and 35 years old in good health. The sample was naive CD4+ T cells sorted from blood. Subset indicated: CD45RA+ positively selected. V usage is TRBV15 and J usage is TRBJ1-1; D is unresolved. CDR3 in DNA: TGTGCCACCAGCAGAGATGGAACGGTCCTGAACACTGAAGCTTTCTTT. Amino acids: CATSRDGTVLNTEAFF. Full variable domain (rest looked up from reference TRBV15 and TRBJ1-1): DAMVIQNPRYQVTQFGKPVTLSCSQTLNHNVMYWYQQKSSQAPKLLFHYYDKDFNNEADTPDNFQSRRPNTSFCFLDIRSPGLGDTAMYLCATSRDGTVLNTEAFFGQGTRLTVV.